Each of the 18 T cell receptor beta chains below was sequenced from the same sample in a study of cytomegalovirus exposure and HLA in healthy donors. Libraries were prepared by immunoSEQ multiplex PCR; TCRdb keeps only in-frame clonotypes and omits some of them. Of about 130,000 clones in the sample, roughly 87% are singletons; the top ten hold 1.2%. Material for sequencing was PBMCs. Receptor source: a woman between 18 and 29 years old in good health and CMV-seronegative.

The chain recombines TRBV11-2 with TRBJ1-5; 8 bases match TRBD1. The CDR3 loop spans 15 amino acids. Trimming took 5 bases from V and 2 from J; bases not matched to a gene: 5. The germline V gene encodes CDR1 SGHAT and CDR2 FQNNGV. The CDR3 region has the DNA TGTGCCAGCAGCCAACAGGGGGGCGGCAATCAGCCCCAGCATTTT. Translated: CASSQQGGGNQPQHF.

The chain employs TRBV6-1 and TRBJ1-2; possible D gene TRBD1, 5 bases. The germline gives CDR1 MNHNS, CDR2 SASEGT. The CDR3 sequence is 13 residues long. V lost 5 bases, J lost 6 bases, and 13 bases lay in between. CDR3 in DNA: TGTGCCAGCAGTCCCCGACAGACCGATGGCTACACCTTC. As protein: CASSPRQTDGYTF.

This rearrangement joins TRBV5-4 to TRBJ2-2, with TRBD2 matching 10 bases. The germline CDR1 and CDR2 sequences are SGHNT and YYREEE (reference sequence). CDR3 size: 17 residues. After removal of 0 bases from V and 1 base from J, the junction contained 3 bases not matched to a gene. CDR3 sequence (DNA): TGTGCCAGCAGCTTGGACCCTAGCGGGGGGAACACCGGGGAGCTGTTTTTT. Its translation: CASSLDPSGGNTGELFF.

J is TRBJ1-3 and V is TRBV5-8; 8 positions agree with TRBD1. The CDR3 spans 15 residues. Germline-derived CDR1 and CDR2 are SGHTS and YDEGEE. The V gene end was trimmed by 3 bases and the J gene end by 4 bases; junction bases not matched to a gene: 6. The CDR3: CASSWTGTGGNTIYF. CDR3 nucleotide sequence: TGTGCCAGCAGCTGGACAGGGACGGGCGGAAACACCATATATTTT.

The genes are TRBV14 and TRBJ2-7, with D uncertain. Deletions cut 4 bases from V and 5 bases from J, with 18 bases between. The CDR3 runs to 15 residues. The germline V gene has CDR1 SGHDN and CDR2 FVKESK. The CDR3 sequence: CASSPSVSLSHEQYF. The CDR3 coding sequence is TGTGCCAGCAGCCCAAGCGTAAGTTTGAGCCACGAGCAGTACTTC.

The genes are TRBV19 and TRBJ2-1; perhaps TRBD2 as D (7 bases). V lost 7 bases, J lost 4 bases, and 11 bases lay in between. The germline V gene has CDR1 LNHDA and CDR2 SQIVND (reference sequence). CDR3 length equals 13 residues. The CDR3, as DNA: TGTGCCAGTAAAGGGGGGGGATACAATGAGCAGTTCTTC. Protein: CASKGGGYNEQFF. Full variable domain (outside the CDR3, taken from reference TRBV19 and TRBJ2-1): DGGITQSPKYLFRKEGQNVTLSCEQNLNHDAMYWYRQDPGQGLRLIYYSQIVNDFQKGDIAEGYSVSREKKESFPLTVTSAQKNPTAFYLCASKGGGYNEQFFGPGTRLTVL.

The chain employs TRBV9 and TRBJ1-2; TRBD1 matches at 7 bases. This CDR3 contains 16 residues. The germline V gene has CDR1 SGDLS and CDR2 YYNGEE. V shed 4 bases, J shed 4 bases, and the junction held 13 bases outside the gene matches. CDR3 in DNA: TGTGCCAGCAGCCAGTCCGGACCAGGGGGTCTCTATGGCTACACCTTC. Its translation is CASSQSGPGGLYGYTF.

J is TRBJ1-1 and V is TRBV12-5; D is unclear. From germline, CDR1 is LGHNT and CDR2 FRNRAP. The CDR3 loop spans 11 amino acids. Between the trimmed V and J ends, which lost 3 bases and 5 bases, there was a span of 4 bases. This CDR3 reads CASGFGTEAFF. Here the CDR3 DNA reads TGTGCTAGTGGTTTCGGGACTGAAGCTTTCTTT.

V and J are TRBV15 and TRBJ2-7; TRBD2 matches 9 bases. This CDR3 has 18 amino acids. The V gene's germline CDR1 is LNHNV and CDR2 YYDKDF (reference sequence). The trim removed 2 bases at V and 7 bases at J, leaving 18 bases unmatched. CDR3 DNA sequence: TGTGCCACCAGCAGAAACCCACTCATAGCGGGGGCCTTCGGGGAGCAGTACTTC. As protein: CATSRNPLIAGAFGEQYF.

CDR3 nucleotide sequence: TGTGCCAGTAGTATAGATAGACTAGCGGGGGGTGATGAGCAGTTCTTC. It codes for CASSIDRLAGGDEQFF. The V call is TRBV19, the J call TRBJ2-1, with 13 bases that match TRBD2. CDR1 is LNHDA, CDR2 SQIVND, per germline (reference sequence). Trimming took 0 bases from V and 8 from J; bases not matched to a gene: 4. The CDR3 runs 16 residues.

The V call is TRBV5-6, the J call TRBJ1-1, with 7 bases lining up with TRBD1. Germline values: CDR1 SGHDT, CDR2 YYEEEE. V trimming: 5 bases; J trimming: 0 bases; junction bases outside the gene matches: 4. The CDR3 totals 14 residues. CDR3 nucleotides: TGTGCCAGCAGGCTGACAGGGATGAACACTGAAGCTTTCTTT. This gives the protein CASRLTGMNTEAFF.

The chain has TRBV27 and TRBJ2-5; 9 nucleotides agree with TRBD1. Germline-derived CDR1 and CDR2 are MNHEY and SMNVEV (reference sequence). The CDR3 spans 14 residues. J was trimmed by 3 bases and V by 5 bases; bases with no gene match: 4. In DNA, the CDR3 is TGTGCCAGCAGTCCGTGGACAGGGGAAGAGACCCAGTACTTC. Its translation is CASSPWTGEETQYF.

The chain uses TRBV5-1 and TRBJ2-1; 7 nucleotides align to TRBD2. The CDR3 consists of 17 residues. Germline values: CDR1 SGHRS, CDR2 YFSETQ. Trimming took 0 bases from V and 4 from J; bases not matched to a gene: 10. The CDR3 DNA is TGCGCCAGCAGCTTGGGAACCAGCGGGGTTAATTACAATGAGCAGTTCTTC. It codes for CASSLGTSGVNYNEQFF.

The V gene is TRBV6-5, the J gene TRBJ1-5; D may be TRBD1 (5 bases). Germline-derived CDR1 and CDR2 are MNHEY and SVGAGI. This CDR3 has 14 residues. V was shortened by 2 bases and J by 7 bases, with 12 bases between the two germline ends. In DNA form, the CDR3 reads TGTGCCAGCAGTTACGCCGCAGGGAAACAGCCCCAGCATTTT. This sequence encodes CASSYAAGKQPQHF.

The CDR3 reads CASSLSGIATGELFF. DNA of the CDR3: TGCGCCAGCAGCTTGTCCGGGATTGCCACCGGGGAGCTGTTTTTT. The chain carries TRBV5-1 and TRBJ2-2; a weak D match, TRBD2 (5 bases). Germline V CDR1 and CDR2: SGHRS, YFSETQ. Trimming cost V 1 base and J 4 bases, with 11 bases left between them. This CDR3 spans 15 amino acids.

The chain combines TRBV5-6 with TRBJ2-5, with TRBD1 matching 8 bases. With V trimmed by 4 bases and J by 1 base, 3 bases remained unmatched. Germline V gene sequence: CDR1 SGHDT, CDR2 YYEEEE. This CDR3 spans 14 amino acids. This chain's CDR3 is CASSTTGVQETQYF. The DNA for the CDR3 is TGTGCCAGCAGCACGACAGGGGTCCAAGAGACCCAGTACTTC.

The J gene is TRBJ1-1, the V gene TRBV7-9; a possible D gene is TRBD1 (5 bases). Germline V gene lookup returns CDR1 SEHNR and CDR2 FQNEAQ (reference sequence). Deletions cut 3 bases from V and 0 bases from J, with 11 bases between. The CDR3 extends over 15 amino acids. This chain's CDR3 is CASSFLGGLNTEAFF. The CDR3 DNA sequence: TGTGCCAGCAGCTTCCTGGGGGGTCTGAACACTGAAGCTTTCTTT.

The V call is TRBV7-6, the J call TRBJ2-7; TRBD1 is a possible D gene (5 bases). The CDR3 is made up of 14 amino acids. V was clipped by 0 bases and J by 7 bases, with 13 bases between them. CDR1 is SGHVS and CDR2 is FNYEAQ in the germline V gene. CDR3 bases: TGTGCCAGCAGCTTAGCGCGGACATTGGGAGAGCAGTACTTC. This codes for CASSLARTLGEQYF.